The present T cell receptor beta chain was sequenced within a study of patients and donors after allogeneic stem cell transplantation. One entry per CDR3 protein, called by TCRdb with MiXCR from the RT-PCR reads. The profile shows 30,000 to 40,000 distinct CDR3 sequences, more than 35% of them singletons. V shed 5 bases and J 9 bases; nucleotides not matched to a gene: 7. The CDR3 consists of 13 residues. The receptor was derived from a human donor who was either an allogeneic HSCT recipient or a stem cell or donor lymphocyte infusion donor (not recorded which). It is not recorded whose cells these are; they may come from a transplant donor. The chain uses TRBV12-3 or TRBV12-4 and TRBJ1-1; 9 bases are shared with TRBD1. The sequenced sample consisted of blood, either unsorted or a sorted T cell fraction (not recorded which). The CDR3 bases are TGTGCCAGCAGTCCTCCGACAGGGGGGCAAGCTTTCTTT. Its protein is CASSPPTGGQAFF.